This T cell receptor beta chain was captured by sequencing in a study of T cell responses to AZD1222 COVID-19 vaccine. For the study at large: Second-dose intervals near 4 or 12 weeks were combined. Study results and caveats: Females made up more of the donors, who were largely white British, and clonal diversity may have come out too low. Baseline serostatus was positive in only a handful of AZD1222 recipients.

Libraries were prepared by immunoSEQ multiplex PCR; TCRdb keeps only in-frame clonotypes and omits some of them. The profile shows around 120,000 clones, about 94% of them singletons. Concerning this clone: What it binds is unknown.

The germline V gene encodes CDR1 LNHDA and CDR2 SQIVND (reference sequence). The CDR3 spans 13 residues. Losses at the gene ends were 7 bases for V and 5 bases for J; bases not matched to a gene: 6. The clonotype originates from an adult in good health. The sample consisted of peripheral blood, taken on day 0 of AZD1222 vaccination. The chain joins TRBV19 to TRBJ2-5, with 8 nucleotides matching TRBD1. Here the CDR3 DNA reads TGTGCCAGTACCCGACAGGGGTTGGAGACCCAGTACTTC. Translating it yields CASTRQGLETQYF.